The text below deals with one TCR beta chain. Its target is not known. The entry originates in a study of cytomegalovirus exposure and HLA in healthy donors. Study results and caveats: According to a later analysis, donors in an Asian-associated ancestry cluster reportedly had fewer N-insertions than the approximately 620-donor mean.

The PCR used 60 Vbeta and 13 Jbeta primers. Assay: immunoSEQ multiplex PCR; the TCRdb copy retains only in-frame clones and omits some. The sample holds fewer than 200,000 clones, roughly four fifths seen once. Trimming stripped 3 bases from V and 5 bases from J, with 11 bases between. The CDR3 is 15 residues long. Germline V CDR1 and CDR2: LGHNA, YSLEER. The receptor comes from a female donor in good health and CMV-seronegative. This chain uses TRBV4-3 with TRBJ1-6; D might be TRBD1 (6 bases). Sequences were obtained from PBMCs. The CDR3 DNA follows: TGCGCCAGCAGCCAGGGGGGGCGGGATAATTCACCCCTCCACTTT. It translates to CASSQGGRDNSPLHF.